The 14 T cell receptor beta chains below all came from one sample that was sequenced in a study of CD8 T cells in Susac syndrome (dated by TCRdb to the late 2010s). The receptor library was made with the immunoSEQ multiplex PCR assay. RNA was extracted using the RNeasy kit, and about 0.5 to 1 microgram was reverse transcribed with random hexamers. The public reads were reanalyzed by TCRdb: fastp trimming at Q25, MiXCR alignment, in-frame beta chains only. For every CDR3 protein sequence, its rows merge into one entry that carries the most common genes and DNA. The sample table holds around 190,000 distinct CDR3 sequences, of which roughly 92% were seen once. The ten largest clonotypes hold around 0.1% of the sample. The sample consisted of CD4+ T cells from PBMCs. These receptors all come from a human donor in good health.

V and J are TRBV18 and TRBJ2-7, with a possible D match to TRBD1 (5 bases). The CDR3 runs 13 residues. Germline V lookup: CDR1 KGHSH, CDR2 LQKENI. Trimming stripped 1 base from V and 6 bases from J, with 10 bases between. The CDR3 spells CASSPRGTIEQYV. The DNA of the CDR3 is TGTGCCAGCTCACCACGGGGCACAATCGAGCAGTACGTC.

A single count supports this clonotype. The V and J genes are TRBV5-1 and TRBJ2-7, with 11 bases lining up with TRBD2. Germline CDR1 reads SGHRS; CDR2 reads YFSETQ. V lost 4 bases, J lost 5 bases, and 5 bases stayed unmatched. The CDR3 totals 14 residues. The CDR3 sequence is CASSPLAGDNEQYV. CDR3 nucleotide sequence: TGCGCCAGCAGCCCACTAGCGGGGGATAACGAGCAGTACGTC.

The chain uses TRBV7-9 and TRBJ2-7; 9 bases match TRBD1. This CDR3 region has 15 residues. The junction had 5 bases not matched to a gene; V was cut back by 5 bases and J by 0 bases. Germline CDR1 is SEHNR and CDR2 is FQNEAQ (reference sequence). CDR3 DNA: TGTGCCAGCAGCCCGGGACAGGGTAGCTCCTACGAGCAGTACTTC. It is translated as CASSPGQGSSYEQYF.

This chain connects TRBV21-1 to TRBJ2-7. TRBV21-1 is given as a pseudogene. CDR3 length: 11 amino acids. This CDR3 reads CASSASYEQYV. The CDR3 coding sequence is TGTGCCAGCAGCGCCTCCTACGAGCAGTACGTC.

The chain uses TRBV5-4 and TRBJ2-5; 8 bases are shared with TRBD1. V was pared by 4 bases and J by 5 bases, with 10 bases of the junction left unmatched. Germline values: CDR1 SGHNT, CDR2 YYREEE (reference sequence). CDR3 length equals 15 residues. This CDR3 is CASSRPQGEVETQYF. For the CDR3, the DNA is TGTGCCAGCAGCCGACCACAGGGGGAAGTGGAGACCCAGTACTTC.

This clonotype showed up just a few times. The rearrangement links TRBV4-2 to TRBJ2-1; a weak D match, TRBD2 (5 bases). Germline V gene data show CDR1 as LGHNA and CDR2 as YNFKEQ. V was clipped by 3 bases and J by 4 bases, with 10 bases between them. This CDR3 comprises 14 residues. For the CDR3, the DNA is TGTGCCAGCAGCCAGGAAGGACTGTACAATGAGCAGTTCTTC. Protein sequence: CASSQEGLYNEQFF.

The V call is TRBV18, the J call TRBJ2-7; a weak D match, TRBD1 (5 bases). The CDR3 covers 16 residues. CDR1 and CDR2 (germline): KGHSH, LQKENI. Trimming cost V 3 bases and J 5 bases, with 20 bases left between them. The CDR3 nucleotides are TGTGCCAGCTCACCCCAGGGAAGTTGGGGCGTCAACGAGCAGTACGTC. Residues: CASSPQGSWGVNEQYV.

The V gene is TRBV20-1, the J gene TRBJ2-3, with 9 bases aligning to TRBD2. The CDR3 sequence is 14 residues long. After removal of 6 bases from V and 4 bases from J, the junction contained 8 bases not matched to a gene. The germline CDR1 and CDR2 sequences are DFQATT and SNEGSKA (reference sequence). The CDR3: CSAGPSGGSDTQYF. CDR3 sequence (DNA): TGCAGTGCCGGACCCAGCGGGGGGTCAGATACGCAGTATTTT.

In DNA, the CDR3 is TGTGCCAGCAGTTTTCCTTCCGGGTCCTCCTACGAGCAGTACTTC. Amino acid sequence: CASSFPSGSSYEQYF. V and J are TRBV12-3 or TRBV12-4 and TRBJ2-7; D remains ambiguous. V dropped 3 bases and J dropped 0 bases, with 12 bases sitting between them. CDR3 length equals 15 residues.

The chain couples TRBV19 to TRBJ2-7; D not resolved. The CDR3 runs 13 residues. V gave up 1 base and J gave up 3 bases, with 7 bases separating them. Per the germline V gene, CDR1 is LNHDA and CDR2 is SQIVND (reference sequence). CDR3 region: CASSIVGNYEQYF. CDR3 nucleotide sequence: TGTGCCAGTAGTATAGTGGGGAACTACGAGCAGTACTTC.

This clonotype was detected only a few times. Sequence at one end of the junction differs from germline and may be a read error. The V call is TRBV7-7, the J call TRBJ2-2, with D uncertain. The CDR3 spans 14 residues. Per germline, CDR1 SSHAT and CDR2 FNYEAQ (reference sequence). The CDR3: CASSRLDNTGELFF. The CDR3 nucleotides read TGTGCTAGCAGCCGATTAGATAACACCGGGGAGCTGTTTTTT.

The chain employs TRBV20-1 and TRBJ2-7; 7 bases match TRBD2. Germline-derived CDR1 and CDR2 are DFQATT and SNEGSKA (reference sequence). The CDR3 sequence is 10 residues long. V trimming: 7 bases; J trimming: 6 bases; junction bases outside the gene matches: 3. DNA of the CDR3: TGCAGTGGGGGAGGGCTCGAGCAGTACTTC. Protein product: CSGGGLEQYF.

This clonotype was counted a single time. The V gene is TRBV28, the J gene TRBJ1-2, with D possibly being TRBD1 (5 bases). Germline loops: CDR1 MDHEN, CDR2 SYDVKM. The V end lost 7 bases, the J end lost 6 bases, and 18 bases lay between the germline ends. The CDR3 loop spans 14 amino acids. This CDR3 reads CASTWVGTGNGYTF. For the CDR3, the DNA is TGTGCCAGCACGTGGGTGGGGACGGGAAATGGCTACACCTTC.

V is TRBV30 and J is TRBJ1-6; maybe TRBD1 (6 bases). This CDR3 region has 14 residues. Trimming shortened V by 3 bases and J by 4 bases, and 10 bases separated the two germline ends. Per the germline V gene, CDR1 is GTSNPN and CDR2 is SVGIG (reference sequence). The CDR3 region is CAWRGDRYNSPLHF. CDR3 DNA: TGTGCCTGGAGGGGAGACAGGTATAATTCACCCCTCCACTTT.